This passage covers 26 T cell receptor beta chains from one sample sequenced in a study of blood T cell repertoires in COVID-19. Repertoires were generated with immunoSEQ multiplex PCR, while TCRdb's copy carries only in-frame clones and drops some. This table has approximately 500,000 clones, roughly 88% appearing once. The sequenced material came from peripheral blood. These receptors were taken from a human donor in a cohort sampled during active COVID-19.

This chain links TRBV7-2 with TRBJ1-1, with 8 bases identical to TRBD1. This CDR3 contains 14 residues. CDR1 SGHTA and CDR2 FQGNSA come from the germline V gene. The ends lost 3 bases at V and 6 bases at J; junction bases unmatched: 6. CDR3 in DNA: TGTGCCAGCAGCTTCGGACAGGGCGGGCCTGAAGCTTTCTTT. Protein product: CASSFGQGGPEAFF.

The chain carries TRBV12-3 or TRBV12-4 and TRBJ1-2; D gene ambiguous. V lost 3 bases and J 8 bases, leaving 7 bases between the germline ends. The CDR3 loop spans 11 amino acids. In DNA form, the CDR3 reads TGTGCCAGCAGTTTTAGGGAGGGCTACACCTTC. Its translation is CASSFREGYTF.

CDR3 sequence reads: CASSLLGQVNTEAFF. CDR3 bases: TGTGCCAGCAGCTTGTTAGGACAGGTGAACACTGAAGCTTTCTTT. The chain recombines TRBV11-2 with TRBJ1-1, with 7 bases aligning to TRBD1. V was pared by 3 bases and J by 0 bases, with 4 bases of the junction left unmatched. CDR3 size: 15 residues. From germline, CDR1 is SGHAT and CDR2 FQNNGV.

The rearrangement joins TRBV11-3 to TRBJ2-1, with TRBD2 matching over 9 bases. The J segment lost 10 bases and the V segment lost 1 base, leaving 5 bases of the junction unmatched. Germline V gives CDR1 SGHNT, CDR2 YENEEA. This CDR3 is built from 14 residues. This chain's CDR3 is CASSLGLAGKEQFF. CDR3 sequence (DNA): TGTGCCAGCAGCTTAGGGCTAGCGGGAAAAGAGCAGTTCTTC.

The rearrangement joins TRBV28 to TRBJ2-1, with a weak D call TRBD1 (6 bases). The CDR3 loop spans 14 amino acids. Germline CDR1 MDHEN, CDR2 SYDVKM. Trimming left V 7 bases short and J 0 bases short, with 10 bases between. CDR3 coding DNA: TGTGCCAGCACTGACAGGAGCTCCTACAATGAGCAGTTCTTC. The encoded protein is CASTDRSSYNEQFF.

The V gene is TRBV5-1, the J gene TRBJ2-3; TRBD1 matches 7 bases. CDR1 and CDR2 (germline): SGHRS, YFSETQ. The CDR3 extends over 18 amino acids. V gave up 0 bases and J gave up 0 bases; unmatched junction bases: 10. The chain's CDR3 is CASSLGGWTGTSTDTQYF. The CDR3, as DNA: TGCGCCAGCAGCTTGGGGGGATGGACAGGAACTAGCACAGATACGCAGTATTTT.

This chain joins TRBV5-1 and TRBJ2-1; 10 positions match TRBD2. The CDR3 spans 15 residues. V lost 4 bases to trimming and J lost 7 bases; unmatched junction nucleotides: 8. Germline CDR1 reads SGHRS; CDR2 reads YFSETQ. CDR3 coding DNA: TGCGCCAGCAGCCCAACTAGCGGGATAACGAATGAGCAGTTCTTC. Its protein product is CASSPTSGITNEQFF.

The chain joins TRBV2 to TRBJ2-1, with TRBD1 matching 7 bases. Germline CDR1 reads SNHLY; CDR2 reads FYNNEI. J lost 2 bases, V lost 7 bases, and 8 bases had no gene match. The CDR3 runs to 15 residues. The CDR3 sequence: CASTDAGTAYNEQFF. The CDR3 coding sequence is TGTGCCAGCACCGACGCCGGGACAGCCTACAATGAGCAGTTCTTC.

The gene calls are TRBV14 and TRBJ1-2; a weak D match, TRBD1 (5 bases). Germline V gives CDR1 SGHDN, CDR2 FVKESK. The CDR3 is 15 amino acids. V lost 0 bases to trimming and J lost 8 bases, with 16 bases between them. CDR3 sequence: CASSQDSAGLRGYTF. CDR3 nucleotides: TGTGCCAGCAGCCAAGATTCAGCGGGGCTTCGGGGCTACACCTTC.

V usage is TRBV13 and J usage is TRBJ1-5, with TRBD1 matching over 7 bases. The CDR3 spans 17 residues. The junction had 13 bases not matched to a gene; V was cut back by 6 bases and J by 2 bases. In germline, CDR1 is PRHDT, CDR2 FYEKMQ (reference sequence). Here the CDR3 DNA reads TGTGCCAGCAGGTACGACAGGGACCCAGGCGGCAATCAGCCCCAGCATTTT. It specifies CASRYDRDPGGNQPQHF.

This chain joins TRBV18 and TRBJ2-5, with a tentative D call TRBD2 (5 bases). V lost 8 bases to trimming and J lost 1 base, with 17 bases between them. The CDR3 length is 15 residues. Looked up from germline, CDR1 is KGHSH and CDR2 is LQKENI. The CDR3 loop is CASLLFPGSQETQYF. For the CDR3, the DNA is TGTGCCAGCCTTCTTTTCCCGGGGTCCCAAGAGACCCAGTACTTC.

The CDR3 DNA reads as TGCAGCTCCGGACAGGGTCAAGATACGCAGTATTTT. Translation: CSSGQGQDTQYF. The chain uses TRBV29-1 and TRBJ2-3, with 8 bases fitting TRBD1. From germline, CDR1 is SQVTM and CDR2 ANQGSEA. This CDR3 is 12 amino acids long. V lost 8 bases, J lost 5 bases, and 6 bases stayed unmatched.

The rearrangement joins TRBV5-1 to TRBJ1-2; D is uncertain. V was trimmed by 5 bases and J by 0 bases, leaving 5 bases between them. The CDR3 contains 12 residues. Per germline, CDR1 SGHRS and CDR2 YFSETQ. The CDR3, as DNA: TGCGCCAGCAGTATAGCTAACTATGGCTACACCTTC. Protein sequence: CASSIANYGYTF.

The rearrangement uses TRBV7-9 and TRBJ2-5; 12 bases align to TRBD2. V shed 5 bases, J shed 3 bases, and the junction held 7 bases outside the gene matches. Germline V gives CDR1 SEHNR, CDR2 FQNEAQ (reference sequence). The CDR3 has 16 residues. This chain's CDR3 is CASSVRRTSGKETQYF. Written as DNA, the CDR3 is TGTGCCAGCAGCGTACGCCGGACTAGCGGGAAAGAGACCCAGTACTTC.

Notes on this clone: The sample has other DNA sequences that encode this CDR3 too. The chain recombines TRBV24-1 with TRBJ2-1; 11 bases are a match to TRBD2. The ends lost 3 bases at V and 3 bases at J; junction bases unmatched: 3. The V gene's germline CDR1 is KGHDR and CDR2 SFDVKD. This CDR3 spans 16 amino acids. Here the CDR3 reads CATSDPTSGSYNEQFF. CDR3 sequence (DNA): TGTGCCACCAGTGATCCTACTAGCGGGAGCTACAATGAGCAGTTCTTC.

The V and J genes are TRBV6-2 or TRBV6-3 and TRBJ2-1; TRBD2 matches 7 bases. V dropped 4 bases and J dropped 1; count of bases not matched to a gene: 7. The V gene's germline CDR1 is MNHEY and CDR2 SVGEGT. This CDR3 has 16 residues. CDR3 nucleotides: TGTGCCAGCAGTTCCCAGCGGGATCATTCCTACAATGAGCAGTTCTTC. This encodes CASSSQRDHSYNEQFF.

The V gene is TRBV3-1 (or the pseudogene TRBV3-2), the J gene TRBJ2-7; 7 nucleotides match TRBD1. Germline-derived CDR1 and CDR2 are LGHDT and YNNKEL (reference sequence). The CDR3 extends over 16 amino acids. V was pared by 3 bases and J by 5 bases, with 13 bases of the junction left unmatched. The CDR3 here is CASSHLVGGRKDEQYF. The CDR3 DNA reads TGTGCCAGCAGCCACTTAGTAGGGGGCAGGAAGGACGAGCAGTACTTC.

This clone was detected only a few times. The V call is TRBV6-6, the J call TRBJ1-1; tentatively, D is TRBD1 (5 bases). Germline values: CDR1 MNHNY, CDR2 SVGAGI (reference sequence). The V and J ends lost 2 bases and 5 bases respectively, with 15 bases between them. The CDR3 spans 15 residues. CDR3 sequence reads: CASSYSPQGWTEAFF. The DNA for the CDR3 is TGTGCCAGCAGTTACAGCCCTCAGGGTTGGACTGAAGCTTTCTTT.

The chain has TRBV10-2 and TRBJ2-5; 7 bases map to TRBD2. The J segment lost 5 bases and the V segment lost 5 bases, leaving 11 bases of the junction unmatched. This CDR3 has 15 amino acids. The V gene's germline CDR1 is WSHSY and CDR2 SAAADI. The CDR3 sequence: CASSKTGTIGETQYF. CDR3 in DNA: TGCGCCAGCAGTAAAACCGGGACTATCGGGGAGACCCAGTACTTC.

The chain recombines TRBV28 with TRBJ2-2, with 7 bases fitting TRBD1. Germline V gene sequence: CDR1 MDHEN, CDR2 SYDVKM. Trimming took 8 bases from V and 3 from J; bases not matched to a gene: 6. The CDR3 loop spans 14 amino acids. The CDR3 loop is CASQGTADTGELFF. The CDR3 nucleotides read TGTGCCAGCCAAGGGACAGCCGACACCGGGGAGCTGTTTTTT.

The J gene is TRBJ2-1, the V gene TRBV6-1; possible D gene TRBD1, 5 bases. The CDR3 is made up of 13 amino acids. V gave up 5 bases and J gave up 5 bases, with 10 bases separating them. CDR1 is MNHNS and CDR2 is SASEGT in the germline V gene. CDR3 loop: CASSPPTDNEQFF. The CDR3 DNA follows: TGTGCCAGCAGTCCCCCGACAGACAATGAGCAGTTCTTC.

This chain joins TRBV7-3 and TRBJ2-2; no definite D call. This CDR3 comprises 13 residues. The germline CDR1 and CDR2 sequences are SGHTA and FQGTGA. V gave up 4 bases and J gave up 4 bases, with 7 bases separating them. The CDR3 sequence: CASSSTFTGELFF. In DNA form, the CDR3 reads TGTGCCAGCAGCTCTACTTTCACCGGGGAGCTGTTTTTT.

The chain couples TRBV15 to TRBJ2-2; 14 bases align to TRBD2. Germline CDR1 is LNHNV and CDR2 is YYDKDF (reference sequence). The ends lost 3 bases at V and 3 bases at J; junction bases unmatched: 6. This CDR3 is 18 amino acids long. The DNA for the CDR3 is TGTGCCACCAGCAGGACTAGCGGGAGGGCCGATGACACCGGGGAGCTGTTTTTT. It translates to CATSRTSGRADDTGELFF.

The CDR3 DNA is TGTGCCAGCAGCAGACAGGGTAATTTCCAGCCCCAGCATTTT. Translated: CASSRQGNFQPQHF. The rearrangement joins TRBV28 to TRBJ1-5; 7 positions agree with TRBD1. This CDR3 region has 14 residues. Germline loops: CDR1 MDHEN, CDR2 SYDVKM. Trimming took 6 bases from V and 7 from J; bases not matched to a gene: 9.

The sample holds one count of this clone. The V gene is TRBV11-3, the J gene TRBJ2-1; the D gene is possibly TRBD2 (6 bases). CDR1 is SGHNT, CDR2 YENEEA, per germline. The V gene lost 5 bases and the J gene lost 2 bases, with 16 bases spanning the gap. The CDR3 contains 16 residues. The chain's CDR3 is CASSPSTGVTYNEQFF. CDR3 in DNA: TGTGCCAGCAGCCCTTCGACGGGAGTAACCTACAATGAGCAGTTCTTC.

V and J are TRBV21-1 and TRBJ2-2; TRBD2, the table's D call, lacks a check against the DNA. TRBV21-1 is marked as a pseudogene. The CDR3 totals 15 residues. This CDR3 reads CASSKDGCGSGELFF. As DNA, the CDR3 is TGTGCCAGCAGCAAAGATGGATGCGGGTCCGGGGAGCTGTTTTTT.